This T cell receptor beta chain was identified in a study of blood T cell repertoires in COVID-19. The CDR3 spans 17 residues. The junction had 19 bases not matched to a gene; V was cut back by 6 bases and J by 7 bases. CDR1 and CDR2 from the germline V gene are LNHDA and SQIVND (reference sequence). In the original processing: Counts of nucleated cells, estimated from reference gene primer amplification, were obtained. TCRdb's table, derived via immunoSEQ multiplex PCR, lists solely in-frame clones and lacks some. Clone size and V and J calls were adopted from that table, with D and trimming inferred from the DNA. The sample has approximately 180,000 clones; approximately 83% are singletons.

This chain joins TRBV19 and TRBJ2-5; TRBD2 aligns across 8 bases. The sequence came from a human donor with active or convalescent COVID-19. The donor label of this sample is uncertain. Sequenced input: peripheral blood. CDR3 DNA sequence: TGTGCCAGTAGCGACCCTGCAGCCGGGAGGGCCTTCGGGACCCAGTACTTC. It specifies CASSDPAAGRAFGTQYF.